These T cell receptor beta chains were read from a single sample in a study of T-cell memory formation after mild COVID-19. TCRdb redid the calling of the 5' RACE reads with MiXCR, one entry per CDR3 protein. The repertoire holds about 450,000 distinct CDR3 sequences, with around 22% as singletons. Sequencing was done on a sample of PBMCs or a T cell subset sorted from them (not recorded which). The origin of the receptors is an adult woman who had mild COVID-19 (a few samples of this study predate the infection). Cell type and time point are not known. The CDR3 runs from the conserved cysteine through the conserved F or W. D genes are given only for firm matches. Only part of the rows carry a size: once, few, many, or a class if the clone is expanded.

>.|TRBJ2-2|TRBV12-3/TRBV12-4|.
TGTGCCAGCAGTTTTCGTCCAGTCTACACCGGGGAGCTGTTTTTT
CASSFRPVYTGELFF
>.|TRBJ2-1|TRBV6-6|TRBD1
TGTGCCAGCAGTGTACCGGGACAGACTCTCAATGAGCAGTTCTTC
CASSVPGQTLNEQFF
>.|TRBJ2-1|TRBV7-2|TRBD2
TGTGCCAGCAGCTTAGAACACCCTTGGACTAGCGGGGGGGGTTTTCTCGATGAGCAGTTCTTC
CASSLEHPWTSGGGFLDEQFF
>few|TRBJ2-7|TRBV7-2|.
TGTGCCAGCAGCTTAGGGCCTAATAACTACGAGCAGTACTTC
CASSLGPNNYEQYF
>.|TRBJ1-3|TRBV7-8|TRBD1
TGTGCCAGCAGCTTGGGACAGGGCCCCAACTCTGGAAACACCATATATTTT
CASSLGQGPNSGNTIYF
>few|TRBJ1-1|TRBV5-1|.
TGCGCCAGCAGCTTGGAGGGGAAAGGGGCCAACACTGAAGCTTTCTTT
CASSLEGKGANTEAFF
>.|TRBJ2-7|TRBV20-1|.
TGCAGTGCTAAGGGACTTCTCTACGAGCAGTACTTC
CSAKGLLYEQYF
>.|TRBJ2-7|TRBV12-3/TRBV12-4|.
TGTGCCAGCGGAAACAGGGATACCAGCCCCTACGAGCAGTACTTC
CASGNRDTSPYEQYF
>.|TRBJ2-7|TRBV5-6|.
TGTGCCAGCAGCGGGGACGGGAGACAGATACCCTACGAGCAGTACTTC
CASSGDGRQIPYEQYF
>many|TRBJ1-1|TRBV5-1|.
TGCGCCAGCAGACGAATGGGGGGCGCGGACACTGAAGCTTTCTTT
CASRRMGGADTEAFF
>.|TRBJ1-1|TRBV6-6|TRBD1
TGTGCCAGCAACGAACAGGGGCCCCCTGAAGCTTTCTTT
CASNEQGPPEAFF
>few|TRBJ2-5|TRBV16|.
TGTGCCAGCAGCCAATTCGGAAAGACCCAGTACTTC
CASSQFGKTQYF
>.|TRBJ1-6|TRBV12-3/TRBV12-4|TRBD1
TGTGCCAGCACCCAAGCGGGACAGTATAATTCACCCCTCCACTTT
CASTQAGQYNSPLHF
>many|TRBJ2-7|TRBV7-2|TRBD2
TGTGCCAGCAGACGGGACGGCGGGGGGGAACAGTACTTC
CASRRDGGGEQYF
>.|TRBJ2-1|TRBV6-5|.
TGTGCCAGCAGAAGGCTAGGGTCTGGTGAGCAGTTCTTC
CASRRLGSGEQFF
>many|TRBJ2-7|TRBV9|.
TGTGCCAGCAGCCCACCCGACAGCTACGAGCAGTACTTC
CASSPPDSYEQYF
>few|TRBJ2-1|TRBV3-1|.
TGTGCCAGCAGCCAAGGGGTTGCGGGGGCAAGGAATGAGCAGTTCTTC
CASSQGVAGARNEQFF
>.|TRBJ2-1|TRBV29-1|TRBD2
TGCAGCGTTGAAGGGCTAGCGGGAAGCGCCTACAATGAGCAGTTCTTC
CSVEGLAGSAYNEQFF
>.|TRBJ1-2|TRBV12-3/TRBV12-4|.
TGTGCCAGCAGCATCTTGAGACCACGCGCTTATGGCTACACCTTC
CASSILRPRAYGYTF
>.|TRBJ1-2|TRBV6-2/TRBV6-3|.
TGTGCCAGCGGGGTTGGCTACACCTTC
CASGVGYTF
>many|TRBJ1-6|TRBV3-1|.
TGTGCCAGCAGCCAAGGGAATTCACCCCTCCACTTT
CASSQGNSPLHF
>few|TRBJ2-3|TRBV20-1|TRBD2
TGCAGTGCCAAGAGGCGGGAGCGAGGCACAGATACGCAGTATTTT
CSAKRRERGTDTQYF
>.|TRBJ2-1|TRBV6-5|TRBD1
TGTGCCACCGCCCCCGGGCAGGGGGCAGGGAATGAGCAGTTCTTC
CATAPGQGAGNEQFF
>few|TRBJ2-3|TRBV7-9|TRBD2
TGTGCCAGCAGACCACTAGCGGGAGGGCCCCCAGATACGCAGTATTTT
CASRPLAGGPPDTQYF
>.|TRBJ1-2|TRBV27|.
TGTGCCAGCAGCCCCATCACCCTGGTCACAGGGAGCTATGGCTACACCTTC
CASSPITLVTGSYGYTF
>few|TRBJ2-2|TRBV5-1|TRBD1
TGCGCCAGCAGCCTCAGACAGGGATTGAACACCGGGGAGCTGTTTTTT
CASSLRQGLNTGELFF
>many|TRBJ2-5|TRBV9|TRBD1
TGTGCCAGCAGCCCACGAGGGGACAGGGTGGAGACCCAGTACTTC
CASSPRGDRVETQYF
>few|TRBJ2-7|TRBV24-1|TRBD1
TGTGCCACCAGTGACCGGACAGGGTCAGTCTACGAGCAGTACTTC
CATSDRTGSVYEQYF
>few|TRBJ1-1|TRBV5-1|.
TGCGCCAGCAGCCCCGGACAGTTTGCGGACACTGAAGCTTTCTTT
CASSPGQFADTEAFF
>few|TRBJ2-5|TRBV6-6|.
TGTGCCAGCAGTTTCCAGCTAGTCGAGACCCAGTACTTC
CASSFQLVETQYF
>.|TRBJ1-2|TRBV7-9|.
TGTGCCAGCAGCTTTACAGGACGACCTTATGGCTACACCTTC
CASSFTGRPYGYTF
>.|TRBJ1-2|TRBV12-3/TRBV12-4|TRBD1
TGTGCCTCACAGGGGGCTAACTATGGCTACACCTTC
CASQGANYGYTF
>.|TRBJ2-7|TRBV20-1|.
TGCAGTGCTAGAGGTCGGGAGAATTACTACGAGCAGTACTTC
CSARGRENYYEQYF
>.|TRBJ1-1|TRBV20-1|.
TGCAGTGCTAACCACCGGGACAAGGACGCTGAAGCTTTCTTT
CSANHRDKDAEAFF
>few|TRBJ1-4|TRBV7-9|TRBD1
TGTGCCAGCAGCGGGGACAGGGGGGACGAAAAACTGTTTTTT
CASSGDRGDEKLFF
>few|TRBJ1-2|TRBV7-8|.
TGTGCCAGCACCCAGCCTGGGGGTGACGCGAACTATGGCTACACCTTC
CASTQPGGDANYGYTF
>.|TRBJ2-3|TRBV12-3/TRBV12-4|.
TGTGCCAGCACCAGACGCTCTTCTGGGCTGCAGGGAGATACGCAGTATTTT
CASTRRSSGLQGDTQYF
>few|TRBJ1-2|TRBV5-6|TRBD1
TGTGCCAGCAGCGGGGGGAACACGACAGGGTGGTATGGCTACACCTTC
CASSGGNTTGWYGYTF
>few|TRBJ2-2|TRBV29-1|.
TGCAGCGTTGTTTCGTCTCAGGCGAACACCGGGGAGCTGTTTTTT
CSVVSSQANTGELFF
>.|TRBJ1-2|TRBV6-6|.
TGTGCCAGCCTTTACGACGGAGGGCCCTATGGCTACACCTTC
CASLYDGGPYGYTF
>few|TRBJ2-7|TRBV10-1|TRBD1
TGCGCCAGCAGCCCGACAGGGGGCCGCTACGATTACTACGAGCAGTACTTC
CASSPTGGRYDYYEQYF
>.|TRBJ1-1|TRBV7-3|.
TGTGCCAGCAGCTTTGAGGTGAACACTGAAGCTTTCTTT
CASSFEVNTEAFF
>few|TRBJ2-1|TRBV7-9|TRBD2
TGTGCCAGCAGTCCCAGGGCTAGCGGGGTTCTGAATGAGCAGTTCTTC
CASSPRASGVLNEQFF
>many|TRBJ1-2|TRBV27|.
TGTGCCAGCAGTTCCCCACTCCGGGGCCGACTGGGCTACACCTTC
CASSSPLRGRLGYTF
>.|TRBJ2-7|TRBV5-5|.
TGTGCCAGCAGCGTGTCCAGGGGGGTCTACGAGCAGTACTTC
CASSVSRGVYEQYF